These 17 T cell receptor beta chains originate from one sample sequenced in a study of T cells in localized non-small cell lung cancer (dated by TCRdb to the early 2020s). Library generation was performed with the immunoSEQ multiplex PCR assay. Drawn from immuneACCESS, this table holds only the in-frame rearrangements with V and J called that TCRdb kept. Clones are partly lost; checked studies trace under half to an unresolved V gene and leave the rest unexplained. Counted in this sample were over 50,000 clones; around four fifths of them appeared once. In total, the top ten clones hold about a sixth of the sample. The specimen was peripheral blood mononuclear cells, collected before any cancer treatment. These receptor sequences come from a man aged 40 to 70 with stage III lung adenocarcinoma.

The CDR3 protein is CASTQRDPGTEAFF. CDR3 DNA: TGTGCCAGCACCCAACGGGACCCTGGGACTGAAGCTTTCTTT. The chain recombines TRBV6-1 with TRBJ1-1; the D gene is possibly TRBD1 (5 bases). The germline gives CDR1 MNHNS, CDR2 SASEGT. The CDR3 has 14 residues. V was cut by 7 bases and J by 5 bases, with 17 bases left in between.

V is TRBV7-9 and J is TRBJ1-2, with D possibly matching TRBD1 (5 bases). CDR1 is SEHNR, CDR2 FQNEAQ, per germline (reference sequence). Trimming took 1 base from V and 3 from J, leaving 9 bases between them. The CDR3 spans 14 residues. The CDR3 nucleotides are TGTGCCAGCAGCTTAGAGGGGCGAGACTATGGCTACACCTTC. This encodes CASSLEGRDYGYTF.

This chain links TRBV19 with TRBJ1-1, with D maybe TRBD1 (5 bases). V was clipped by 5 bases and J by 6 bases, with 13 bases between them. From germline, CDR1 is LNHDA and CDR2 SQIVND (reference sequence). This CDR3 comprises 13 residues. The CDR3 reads CASSFTGLAEAFF. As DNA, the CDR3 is TGTGCCAGTAGTTTTACAGGACTGGCTGAAGCTTTCTTT.

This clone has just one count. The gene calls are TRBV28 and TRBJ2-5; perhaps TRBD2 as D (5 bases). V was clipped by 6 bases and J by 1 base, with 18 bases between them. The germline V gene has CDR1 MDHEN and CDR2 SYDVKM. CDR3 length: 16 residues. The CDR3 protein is CASRSVRAGLQETQYF. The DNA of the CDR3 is TGTGCCAGCAGGTCAGTTAGGGCAGGACTCCAAGAGACCCAGTACTTC.

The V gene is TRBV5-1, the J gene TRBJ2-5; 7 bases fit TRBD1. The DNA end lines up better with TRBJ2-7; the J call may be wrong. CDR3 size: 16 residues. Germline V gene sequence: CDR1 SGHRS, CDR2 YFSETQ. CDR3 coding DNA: TGCGCCAGCAGCCTAAACCCGACAGGGTTGGTGTACGAGCAGTACTTC. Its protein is CASSLNPTGLVYEQYF.

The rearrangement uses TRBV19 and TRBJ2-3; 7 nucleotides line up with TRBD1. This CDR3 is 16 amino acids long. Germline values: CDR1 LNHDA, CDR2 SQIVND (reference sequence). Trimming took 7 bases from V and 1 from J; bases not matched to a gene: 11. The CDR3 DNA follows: TGTGCCAGTACCGACGGGACAGACATTCGCACAGATACGCAGTATTTT. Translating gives CASTDGTDIRTDTQYF.

The CDR3 coding sequence is TGTGCCAGCAGCTTACGGTCGGCTAGCGGGGGCCCAAGGGAGCAGTACTTC. This gives the protein CASSLRSASGGPREQYF. The chain employs TRBV7-2 and TRBJ2-7; 10 nucleotides agree with TRBD2. This CDR3 has 17 residues. CDR1 and CDR2 (germline): SGHTA, FQGNSA. J lost 7 bases, V lost 2 bases, and 14 bases had no gene match.

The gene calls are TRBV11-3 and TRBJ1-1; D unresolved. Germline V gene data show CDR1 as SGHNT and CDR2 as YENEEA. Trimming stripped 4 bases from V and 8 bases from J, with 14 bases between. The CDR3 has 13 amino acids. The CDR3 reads CASSSFQAPEAFF. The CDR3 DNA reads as TGTGCCAGCAGCTCCTTTCAGGCGCCGGAAGCTTTCTTT.

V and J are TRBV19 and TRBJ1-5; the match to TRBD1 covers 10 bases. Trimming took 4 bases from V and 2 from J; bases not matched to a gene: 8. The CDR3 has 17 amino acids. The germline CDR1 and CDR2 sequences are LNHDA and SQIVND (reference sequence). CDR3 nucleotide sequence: TGTGCCAGTAGTACCCTTATTGGGACAGGGGGCAATCAGCCCCAGCATTTT. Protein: CASSTLIGTGGNQPQHF. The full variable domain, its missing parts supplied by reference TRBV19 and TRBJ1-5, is DGGITQSPKYLFRKEGQNVTLSCEQNLNHDAMYWYRQDPGQGLRLIYYSQIVNDFQKGDIAEGYSVSREKKESFPLTVTSAQKNPTAFYLCASSTLIGTGGNQPQHFGDGTRLSIL.

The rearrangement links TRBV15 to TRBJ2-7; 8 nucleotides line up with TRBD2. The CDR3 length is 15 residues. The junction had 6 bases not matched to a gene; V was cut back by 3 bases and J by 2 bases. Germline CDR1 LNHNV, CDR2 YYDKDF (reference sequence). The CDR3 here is CATSRPAGETYEQYF. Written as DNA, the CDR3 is TGTGCCACCAGCAGGCCAGCGGGAGAGACCTACGAGCAGTACTTC.

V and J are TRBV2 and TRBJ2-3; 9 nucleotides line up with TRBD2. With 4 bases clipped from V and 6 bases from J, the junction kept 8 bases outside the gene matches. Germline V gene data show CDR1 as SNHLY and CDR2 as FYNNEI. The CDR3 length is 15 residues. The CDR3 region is CASSVGLAAPDTQYF. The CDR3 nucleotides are TGTGCCAGCAGTGTGGGACTAGCCGCACCCGATACGCAGTATTTT.

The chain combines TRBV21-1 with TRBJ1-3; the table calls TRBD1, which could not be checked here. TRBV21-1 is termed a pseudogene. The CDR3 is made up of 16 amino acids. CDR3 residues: CASSLRDRGFGNTIYF. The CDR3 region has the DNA TGTGCCAGCAGCTTAAGGGACAGGGGGTTTGGAAACACCATATATTTT.

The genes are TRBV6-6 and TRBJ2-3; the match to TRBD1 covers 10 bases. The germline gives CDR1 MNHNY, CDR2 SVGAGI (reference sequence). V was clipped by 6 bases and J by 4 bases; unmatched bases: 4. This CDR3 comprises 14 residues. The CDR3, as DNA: TGTGCCAGCAGCGGACAGGGGGTAGCAGATACGCAGTATTTT. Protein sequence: CASSGQGVADTQYF.

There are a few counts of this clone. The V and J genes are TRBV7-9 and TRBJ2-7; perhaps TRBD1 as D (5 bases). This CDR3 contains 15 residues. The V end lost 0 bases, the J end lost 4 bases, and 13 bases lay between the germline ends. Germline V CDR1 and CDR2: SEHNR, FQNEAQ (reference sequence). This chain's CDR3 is CASSLAPGPEYEQYF. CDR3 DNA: TGTGCCAGCAGCTTAGCCCCAGGGCCGGAATACGAGCAGTACTTC.

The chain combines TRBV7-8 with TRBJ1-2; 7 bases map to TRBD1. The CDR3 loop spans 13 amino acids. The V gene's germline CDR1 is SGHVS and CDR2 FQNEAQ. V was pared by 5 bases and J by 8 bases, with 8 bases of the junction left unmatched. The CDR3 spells CASSPEGAGGYTF. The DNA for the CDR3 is TGTGCCAGCAGCCCCGAGGGGGCCGGCGGCTACACCTTC.

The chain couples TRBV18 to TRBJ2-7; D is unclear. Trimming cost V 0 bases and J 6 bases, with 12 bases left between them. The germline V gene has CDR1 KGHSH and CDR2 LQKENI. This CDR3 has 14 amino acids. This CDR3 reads CASSPPSLPGEQYF. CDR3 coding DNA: TGTGCCAGCTCACCACCGTCCCTCCCTGGCGAGCAGTACTTC.

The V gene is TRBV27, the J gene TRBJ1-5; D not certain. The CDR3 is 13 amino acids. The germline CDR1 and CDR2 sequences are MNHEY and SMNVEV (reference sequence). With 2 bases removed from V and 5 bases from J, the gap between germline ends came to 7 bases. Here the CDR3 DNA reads TGTGCCAGCAGTTTAGGCATTCATCAGCCCCAGCATTTT. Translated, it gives CASSLGIHQPQHF.